Listed here are 31 T cell receptor beta chains from one sample, sequenced in a study of T cell repertoires in cytomegalovirus infection. Via MiXCR, TCRdb re-called the reads, giving one row per CDR3 protein. The sample lists about 330,000 distinct CDR3 sequences, roughly 36% seen once, with approximately 13% in the top ten. These TCRs' antigens remain unknown. The sequenced sample was cultured PBMCs, obtained from culture after CMV antigen stimulation. All receptors derive from a human donor in good health (CMV status not recorded). Some clones in this sample may be carry-over from other donors' samples.

The chain is built from TRBV20-1 and TRBJ2-3, with 7 bases lining up with TRBD2. Per germline, CDR1 DFQATT and CDR2 SNEGSKA (reference sequence). The CDR3 loop spans 15 amino acids. V gave up 5 bases and J gave up 5 bases; unmatched junction bases: 13. This CDR3 is CSAPSLAGEGDTQYF. The CDR3 DNA sequence: TGCAGTGCTCCTTCGCTGGCGGGAGAGGGAGATACGCAGTATTTT.

The CDR3 loop reads CASSWTGETEAFF. The DNA for the CDR3 is TGTGCCAGTAGCTGGACAGGGGAGACTGAAGCTTTCTTT. This rearrangement joins TRBV19 to TRBJ1-1; 9 positions agree with TRBD1. From germline, CDR1 is LNHDA and CDR2 SQIVND (reference sequence). The CDR3 consists of 13 residues. Unmatched junction bases numbered 4, after V lost 6 bases and J lost 5 bases.

This clonotype showed up many times. The chain recombines TRBV19 with TRBJ1-1; D gene unclear. The V gene's germline CDR1 is LNHDA and CDR2 SQIVND (reference sequence). With 3 bases removed from V and 6 bases from J, the gap between germline ends came to 20 bases. The CDR3 runs to 16 residues. The CDR3 reads CASSIGQALIGSEAFF. The DNA of the CDR3 is TGTGCCAGTAGTATCGGGCAGGCCCTTATAGGATCTGAAGCTTTCTTT.

The count of this clonotype is one. The chain combines TRBV28 with TRBJ2-7; 9 bases match TRBD1. The germline V gene encodes CDR1 MDHEN and CDR2 SYDVKM. The junction had 10 bases not matched to a gene; V was cut back by 5 bases and J by 5 bases. The CDR3 extends over 15 amino acids. The CDR3 DNA reads as TGTGCCAGCAGTGGGGCCGGGACAGGGTTTAACGAGCAGTACTTC. It codes for CASSGAGTGFNEQYF.

V gene TRBV20-1 combines with J gene TRBJ2-7; 15 nucleotides match TRBD2. Germline values: CDR1 DFQATT, CDR2 SNEGSKA (reference sequence). Trimming cost V 4 bases and J 0 bases; bases outside gene matches: 10. There are 18 residues in the CDR3. The DNA of the CDR3 is TGCAGTGCTAAGGCCCTGGGACTAGCGGGAGGAATCTCCTACGAGCAGTACTTC. It yields the protein CSAKALGLAGGISYEQYF.

This clonotype has just a few counts. V is TRBV29-1 and J is TRBJ2-7; the D is unclear. Trimming took 5 bases from V and 0 from J, leaving 14 bases between them. Germline V gives CDR1 SQVTM, CDR2 ANQGSEA. This CDR3 comprises 14 residues. The CDR3 protein is CSVLTTESSYEQYV. The DNA of the CDR3 is TGCAGCGTTCTAACAACAGAGAGCTCCTACGAGCAGTACGTC.

The chain recombines TRBV12-5 with TRBJ2-3, with D perhaps matching TRBD2 (6 bases). The CDR3 totals 17 residues. Trimming stripped 3 bases from V and 4 bases from J, with 20 bases between. CDR1 is LGHNT and CDR2 is FRNRAP in the germline V gene. This CDR3 reads CASGLSEGRLAPDTQYF. DNA for the CDR3: TGTGCTAGTGGTTTATCGGAGGGAAGGCTAGCTCCAGATACGCAGTATTTT.

Details on this clonotype: A much more abundant neighbour one base away suggests this may be a read error. The chain has TRBV7-2 and TRBJ2-1, with TRBD2 matching 8 bases. The germline CDR1 and CDR2 sequences are SGHTA and FQGNSA. CDR3 length: 17 amino acids. The junction had 6 bases not matched to a gene; V was cut back by 2 bases and J by 0 bases. CDR3: CASSLSSGGGSYNEQFF. The DNA for the CDR3 is TGTGCCAGCAGCTTATCATCGGGAGGGGGCTCCTACAATGAGCAGTTCTTC.

The chain carries TRBV11-2 and TRBJ1-1; a possible D gene is TRBD1 (5 bases). This CDR3 comprises 15 residues. Germline V lookup: CDR1 SGHAT, CDR2 FQNNGV. Trimming pared 5 bases from V and 6 bases from J, leaving 19 bases between. In DNA form, the CDR3 reads TGTGCCAGCAGCGCATGGGCAGGGTACGAAGCTGAAGCTTTCTTT. Translating it yields CASSAWAGYEAEAFF.

Written as DNA, the CDR3 is TGTGCCAGCAGCCAAGATCGGGGAGCGGCGAACACCGGGGAGCTGTTTTTT. This translates into CASSQDRGAANTGELFF. This rearrangement joins TRBV4-2 to TRBJ2-2; D is possibly TRBD2 (5 bases). V gave up 0 bases and J gave up 0 bases, with 11 bases separating them. Germline CDR1 and CDR2: LGHNA and YNFKEQ. This CDR3 has 17 residues.

The chain links TRBV7-2 to TRBJ2-7, with TRBD1 as a possible D gene (5 bases). The V end lost 2 bases, the J end lost 2 bases, and 10 bases lay between the germline ends. The germline CDR1 and CDR2 sequences are SGHTA and FQGNSA. The CDR3 totals 14 residues. The CDR3: CASSLNTGTYEQYF. CDR3 DNA: TGTGCCAGCAGCTTAAACACAGGAACCTACGAGCAGTACTTC.

V and J are TRBV5-1 and TRBJ2-2; D gene uncertain. Trimming left V 3 bases short and J 6 bases short, with 6 bases between. The CDR3 totals 12 residues. Germline CDR1 is SGHRS and CDR2 is YFSETQ. CDR3 in DNA: TGCGCCAGCAGCTCCTTTTCCGGGGAGCTGTTTTTT. The encoded protein is CASSSFSGELFF.

This chain connects TRBV7-9 to TRBJ2-1; a weak D match, TRBD2 (5 bases). The germline gives CDR1 SEHNR, CDR2 FQNEAQ (reference sequence). The CDR3 has 15 residues. Trimming cost V 2 bases and J 3 bases, with 11 bases left between them. Here the CDR3 reads CASSLLELGYNEQFF. The CDR3 nucleotides are TGTGCCAGCAGCTTATTGGAACTAGGCTACAATGAGCAGTTCTTC.

The chain links TRBV12-3 or TRBV12-4 to TRBJ2-4; TRBD1 matches 8 bases. Unmatched junction bases numbered 4, after V lost 3 bases and J lost 3 bases. The CDR3 has 15 residues. The CDR3 DNA is TGTGCCAGCAGTTTGCACAGGGGGTACAAAAACATTCAGTACTTC. Amino acids: CASSLHRGYKNIQYF.

This clonotype has a handful of counts. The V and J genes are TRBV11-3 and TRBJ2-7; 9 positions match TRBD1. Trimming at V came to 6 bases and at J to 6 bases, leaving 3 bases not matched to a gene. This CDR3 is built from 12 residues. The germline CDR1 and CDR2 sequences are SGHNT and YENEEA. Here the CDR3 reads CASRGTGPEQYF. The CDR3 coding sequence is TGTGCCAGCAGGGGGACAGGGCCCGAGCAGTACTTC.

The CDR3 coding sequence is TGCGCCAGCAGCCAAAATTCTTGGACACGACCGAACACTGAAGCTTTCTTT. Its protein is CASSQNSWTRPNTEAFF. The chain combines TRBV4-1 with TRBJ1-1; maybe TRBD1 (5 bases). The CDR3 consists of 17 residues. Germline V gene lookup returns CDR1 MGHRA and CDR2 YSYEKL. V was pared by 2 bases and J by 1 base, with 17 bases between.

This clonotype was detected only a few times. The chain combines TRBV28 with TRBJ1-5; 11 bases are a match to TRBD1. This CDR3 contains 14 residues. V lost 7 bases and J lost 6; bases outside the gene matches: 5. Looked up from germline, CDR1 is MDHEN and CDR2 is SYDVKM. The CDR3 nucleotides are TGTGCCAGCACCTGGACAGGGGGCCTTCAGCCCCAGCATTTT. It yields the protein CASTWTGGLQPQHF.

This clonotype was seen ten or more times. The chain has TRBV7-2 and TRBJ2-5, with 7 bases fitting TRBD1. This CDR3 has 14 residues. The J segment lost 2 bases and the V segment lost 5 bases, leaving 5 bases of the junction unmatched. The V gene's germline CDR1 is SGHTA and CDR2 FQGNSA. CDR3 loop: CASSINRGQETQYF. The CDR3 region has the DNA TGTGCCAGCAGCATTAACAGGGGACAAGAGACCCAGTACTTC.

The V call is TRBV12-3 or TRBV12-4, the J call TRBJ1-5; possibly TRBD1 for D (6 bases). Trimming took 7 bases from V and 5 from J, leaving 15 bases between them. This CDR3 comprises 14 residues. The chain's CDR3 is CASNPTGGDQPQHF. In DNA, the CDR3 is TGTGCCAGCAACCCGACAGGCGGAGATCAGCCCCAGCATTTT.

The rearrangement joins TRBV5-6 to TRBJ1-1; TRBD1 matches 10 bases. With V trimmed by 4 bases and J by 0 bases, 6 bases remained unmatched. The germline V gene encodes CDR1 SGHDT and CDR2 YYEEEE. CDR3 length: 16 amino acids. CDR3 DNA sequence: TGTGCCAGCAGCGTTCCGGGACAGGGGATGAACACTGAAGCTTTCTTT. Translated: CASSVPGQGMNTEAFF.

This chain connects TRBV7-2 to TRBJ2-3; either TRBD1 or TRBD2 may supply D (6 bases each). This CDR3 region has 14 residues. Germline V gene data show CDR1 as SGHTA and CDR2 as FQGNSA. V lost 3 bases to trimming and J lost 2 bases, with 9 bases between them. This chain's CDR3 is CASSLRDTTDTQYF. Written as DNA, the CDR3 is TGTGCCAGCAGCTTGCGGGACACCACAGATACGCAGTATTTT.

This sequence joins TRBV7-9 and TRBJ1-5, with 7 bases aligning to TRBD1. CDR3 length equals 15 residues. Germline loops: CDR1 SEHNR, CDR2 FQNEAQ (reference sequence). The J segment lost 5 bases and the V segment lost 5 bases, leaving 9 bases of the junction unmatched. The CDR3 DNA follows: TGTGCCAGCAGCGCGACAGGGAACAAAGATCAGCCCCAGCATTTT. Translated: CASSATGNKDQPQHF.

The table lists this clonotype with a few counts. The V and J genes are TRBV12-3 or TRBV12-4 and TRBJ1-1; maybe TRBD1 (5 bases). V was shortened by 11 bases and J by 6 bases, with 13 bases between the two germline ends. The CDR3 runs 11 residues. The CDR3 DNA is TGTGCCGGAGCTAAGGGGCCTGAAGCTTTCTTT. Protein: CAGAKGPEAFF.

This clonotype appeared a few times. J is TRBJ1-2 and V is TRBV6-2 or TRBV6-3; D possibly corresponds to TRBD1 (5 bases). This CDR3 is built from 13 residues. Germline CDR1 is MNHEY and CDR2 is SVGEGT. Trimming left V 5 bases short and J 4 bases short, with 11 bases between. The chain's CDR3 is CASSQTGPYGYTF. The CDR3, as DNA: TGTGCCAGCAGTCAAACGGGACCCTATGGCTACACCTTC.

This clonotype was seen a handful of times. The chain carries TRBV7-9 and TRBJ1-1, with D perhaps TRBD1 (6 bases). Germline loops: CDR1 SEHNR, CDR2 FQNEAQ (reference sequence). The CDR3 extends over 17 amino acids. Deletions cut 2 bases from V and 3 bases from J, with 19 bases between. The CDR3 loop is CASSLWEGQGPDTEAFF. CDR3 bases: TGTGCCAGCAGCTTATGGGAAGGTCAGGGGCCGGACACTGAAGCTTTCTTT.

The genes are TRBV27 and TRBJ2-7; TRBD2 aligns across 12 bases. Per the germline V gene, CDR1 is MNHEY and CDR2 is SMNVEV (reference sequence). V was pared by 4 bases and J by 0 bases, with 10 bases of the junction left unmatched. This CDR3 has 18 residues. The CDR3 DNA is TGTGCCAGCAGTTCCCCGGGACTAGCGGGCACGAGCTCCTACGAGCAGTACTTC. It is translated as CASSSPGLAGTSSYEQYF.

This clonotype came up a few times. This chain links TRBV29-1 with TRBJ1-1; D ambiguous. Germline CDR1 reads SQVTM; CDR2 reads ANQGSEA. The CDR3 has 15 amino acids. With 5 bases removed from V and 5 bases from J, the gap between germline ends came to 21 bases. CDR3 DNA: TGCAGCGTTAAGCGCAGGCGGAGGGAGTATACTGAAGCTTTCTTT. Translation gives CSVKRRRREYTEAFF. The full variable domain, its missing parts supplied by reference TRBV29-1 and TRBJ1-1, is SAVISQKPSRDICQRGTSLTIQCQVDSQVTMMFWYRQQPGQSLTLIATANQGSEATYESGFVIDKFPISRPNLTFSTLTVSNMSPEDSSIYLCSVKRRRREYTEAFFGQGTRLTVV.

The genes are TRBV6-2 or TRBV6-3 and TRBJ2-7; D uncertain. Looked up from germline, CDR1 is MNHEY and CDR2 is SVGEGT. The V gene lost 4 bases and the J gene lost 2 bases, with 12 bases spanning the gap. The CDR3 has 14 residues. The CDR3 protein is CASSSEAGTYEQYV. In nucleotides, the CDR3 is TGTGCCAGCAGTTCCGAGGCAGGCACCTACGAGCAGTACGTC.

The chain uses TRBV12-3 or TRBV12-4 and TRBJ2-1, with 7 bases fitting TRBD2. The J segment lost 14 bases and the V segment lost 6 bases, leaving 13 bases of the junction unmatched. This CDR3 is built from 13 residues. The CDR3 sequence: CASRGGTAGREFF. The CDR3 nucleotides are TGTGCCAGCAGGGGGGGGACCGCCGGCCGTGAGTTCTTC.

This clonotype was observed many times. The CDR3 DNA reads TGTGCCATCCGTTACCTAGGGATGAACACTGAAGCTTTCTTT. Translated, it gives CAIRYLGMNTEAFF. V is TRBV10-3 and J is TRBJ1-1; the D is unclear. The V end was cut by 8 bases, the J end by 0 bases, with 13 bases between. Germline V gene sequence: CDR1 ENHRY, CDR2 SYGVKD. The CDR3 spans 14 residues.

The chain is built from TRBV12-3 or TRBV12-4 and TRBJ2-3; weak D call: TRBD2 (6 bases). The length of the CDR3 is 14 residues. Trimming pared 7 bases from V and 3 bases from J, leaving 14 bases between. The CDR3: CASNRDLGTDTQYF. Written as DNA, the CDR3 is TGTGCCAGCAACCGGGACTTAGGAACAGATACGCAGTATTTT.